This T cell receptor beta chain is drawn from a study of CD8+ T cells in alopecia areata. Treatment meaning: oral pan-JAK inhibitor, 5-10 mg twice daily. The germline CDR1 and CDR2 sequences are SQVTM and ANQGSEA. The CDR3 totals 17 residues. The ends were cut back, 1 base at V and 6 bases at J, with 22 bases in the middle. RNA was extracted and reverse transcribed into cDNA as the sequencing template. Data came from immunoSEQ multiplex PCR; TCRdb stores just in-frame clones and leaves some out. The top ten clones hold just over 20% of a sample with over 60,000 clones, about 43% of them seen once. This TCR was recovered from a human donor with alopecia areata. The material sequenced was CD8+ T cells sorted from blood, taken at approximately week 37, from a patient treated with tofacitinib. The V call is TRBV29-1, the J call TRBJ2-1; D is possibly TRBD2 (6 bases). CDR3 bases: TGCAGCGTTGAAGTGTGGGGGGAGAATATAAGGGGCAATGAGCAGTTCTTC. It specifies CSVEVWGENIRGNEQFF.